The rows below give T cell receptor beta chains drawn from one sample of a study of cytomegalovirus exposure and HLA in healthy donors. TCRdb keeps only in-frame clones here, not all; method: immunoSEQ multiplex PCR. The sample carries about 140,000 clones, around three quarters recorded once. Input material: PBMCs. Receptors originate from a man aged 40-50 years in good health and CMV-seronegative. The CDR3 runs from the conserved cysteine through the conserved F or W. The order of the fields is D gene, J gene, V gene, clone size, CDR3 protein, CDR3 DNA. The D gene is left open where the match is weak. Where a row states a size, it is once, few, many or the class of an expanded clone; other rows omit it.

d_call: TRBD1; j_call: TRBJ2-1; v_call: TRBV7-9; clone_size: -; cdr3_aa: CASSGGTGALDEQFF; cdr3_nt: TGTGCCAGCAGCGGCGGGACAGGGGCCCTCGATGAGCAGTTCTTC
d_call: TRBD1; j_call: TRBJ1-4; v_call: TRBV6-5; clone_size: few; cdr3_aa: CASSRTGVGEKLFF; cdr3_nt: TGTGCCAGCAGTAGGACAGGGGTCGGCGAAAAACTGTTTTTT
d_call: -; j_call: TRBJ2-3; v_call: TRBV7-2; clone_size: -; cdr3_aa: CASSYLPGDTQYF; cdr3_nt: TGTGCCAGCAGCTATTTACCCGGGGATACGCAGTATTTT
d_call: -; j_call: TRBJ2-1; v_call: TRBV27; clone_size: few; cdr3_aa: CASSPTGTWNEQFF; cdr3_nt: TGTGCCAGCAGTCCTACCGGGACTTGGAATGAGCAGTTCTTC
d_call: -; j_call: TRBJ2-3; v_call: TRBV19; clone_size: -; cdr3_aa: CASSSYSRTDTQYF; cdr3_nt: TGTGCCAGTAGTTCGTACAGTCGCACAGATACGCAGTATTTT
d_call: TRBD1; j_call: TRBJ1-1; v_call: TRBV10-3; clone_size: -; cdr3_aa: CAIKGQGAQDTEAFF; cdr3_nt: TGTGCCATCAAGGGACAGGGGGCGCAGGACACTGAAGCTTTCTTT
d_call: TRBD2; j_call: TRBJ2-1; v_call: TRBV7-8; clone_size: -; cdr3_aa: CASSWGLAGASQFF; cdr3_nt: TGTGCCAGCAGCTGGGGACTAGCGGGAGCGTCTCAGTTCTTC
d_call: -; j_call: TRBJ2-2; v_call: TRBV4-3; clone_size: -; cdr3_aa: CASSQEGVTGELFF; cdr3_nt: TGCGCCAGCAGCCAAGAAGGGGTGACCGGGGAGCTGTTTTTT
d_call: TRBD2; j_call: TRBJ2-3; v_call: TRBV13; clone_size: -; cdr3_aa: CASSLAGTNTDTQYF; cdr3_nt: TGTGCCAGCAGCTTAGCCGGGACTAACACAGATACGCAGTATTTT
d_call: -; j_call: TRBJ1-5; v_call: TRBV30; clone_size: -; cdr3_aa: CAWGVGGNSNQPQHF; cdr3_nt: TGTGCCTGGGGTGTCGGGGGAAATAGCAATCAGCCCCAGCATTTT
d_call: TRBD2; j_call: TRBJ2-1; v_call: TRBV5-6; clone_size: -; cdr3_aa: CASSPLAGPYNEQFF; cdr3_nt: TGTGCCAGCAGCCCACTAGCGGGGCCCTACAATGAGCAGTTCTTC
d_call: -; j_call: TRBJ2-7; v_call: TRBV9; clone_size: -; cdr3_aa: CASSGGVRDEQYF; cdr3_nt: TGTGCCAGCAGTGGAGGGGTCAGGGACGAGCAGTACTTC
d_call: -; j_call: TRBJ2-7; v_call: TRBV30; clone_size: -; cdr3_aa: CARRTPGSYEQYF; cdr3_nt: TGTGCCAGAAGGACACCCGGCTCCTACGAGCAGTACTTC
d_call: TRBD2; j_call: TRBJ2-7; v_call: TRBV5-8; clone_size: -; cdr3_aa: CASSSRPGTSGRRGGNEQYF; cdr3_nt: TGTGCCAGCAGCTCCCGACCCGGGACTAGCGGGAGGCGAGGAGGAAACGAGCAGTACTTC
d_call: -; j_call: TRBJ2-5; v_call: TRBV5-4; clone_size: few; cdr3_aa: CASSPKQELQETQYF; cdr3_nt: TGTGCCAGCAGCCCTAAACAGGAGCTCCAAGAGACCCAGTACTTC
d_call: -; j_call: TRBJ2-7; v_call: TRBV18; clone_size: few; cdr3_aa: CASSPFRDEYEQYF; cdr3_nt: TGTGCCAGCTCACCATTCAGGGATGAGTACGAGCAGTACTTC
d_call: TRBD1; j_call: TRBJ2-7; v_call: TRBV11-1; clone_size: -; cdr3_aa: CASSTDRDMREQYF; cdr3_nt: TGTGCCAGCAGCACTGACAGGGATATGAGGGAGCAGTACTTC
d_call: TRBD2; j_call: TRBJ2-5; v_call: TRBV7-9; clone_size: -; cdr3_aa: CASSFLAGGRETQYF; cdr3_nt: TGTGCCAGCAGCTTCCTAGCGGGGGGTCGAGAGACCCAGTACTTC
d_call: TRBD2; j_call: TRBJ2-3; v_call: TRBV7-9; clone_size: -; cdr3_aa: CASSAGGTSRANTDTQYF; cdr3_nt: TGTGCCAGCAGCGCGGGAGGGACTAGTAGGGCGAACACAGATACGCAGTATTTT
d_call: -; j_call: TRBJ1-3; v_call: TRBV30; clone_size: -; cdr3_aa: CAWSVLSPGNTIYF; cdr3_nt: TGTGCCTGGAGTGTACTAAGCCCCGGAAACACCATATATTTT
d_call: -; j_call: TRBJ2-2; v_call: TRBV5-5; clone_size: -; cdr3_aa: CASSLNSSPGELFF; cdr3_nt: TGTGCCAGCAGCTTGAACAGCTCACCCGGGGAGCTGTTTTTT
d_call: -; j_call: TRBJ2-7; v_call: TRBV4-1; clone_size: -; cdr3_aa: CASSQGRQYEQYF; cdr3_nt: TGCGCCAGCAGCCAAGGACGACAATACGAGCAGTACTTC
d_call: TRBD1; j_call: TRBJ1-3; v_call: TRBV25-1; clone_size: -; cdr3_aa: CASSNTRTGHGNTIYF; cdr3_nt: TGTGCCAGCAGTAACACCCGGACAGGGCATGGAAACACCATATATTTT